The TCR beta chain under discussion was sequenced for a study of early T cells in non-severe SARS-CoV-2 infection. Germline assignment: CDR1 LGHDT and CDR2 YNNKEL (reference sequence). Trimming removed 4 bases at V and 4 bases at J, with 13 bases between. The CDR3 contains 14 residues. A note on this clonotype: Its specificity is unknown.

Whole-study results and caveats: Using VDJdb, the matching emphasized anti-spike CD8 responses while missing private and CD4 specificities.

TCRdb ran MiXCR on the 5' RACE reads and lists one entry per CDR3 protein. The sample has 75,000 to 95,000 distinct CDR3 sequences, 16% seen once. This chain uses TRBV3-1 with TRBJ2-5, with no clear D. This clonotype originated in an adult who was a healthcare worker with PCR-confirmed SARS-CoV-2 infection or an uninfected control (not recorded which). Sequenced here: whole blood, sampled at baseline. The CDR3 sequence is CASSPPGRAETQYF. The CDR3 nucleotides are TGTGCCAGCAGCCCCCCCGGACGGGCAGAGACCCAGTACTTC.